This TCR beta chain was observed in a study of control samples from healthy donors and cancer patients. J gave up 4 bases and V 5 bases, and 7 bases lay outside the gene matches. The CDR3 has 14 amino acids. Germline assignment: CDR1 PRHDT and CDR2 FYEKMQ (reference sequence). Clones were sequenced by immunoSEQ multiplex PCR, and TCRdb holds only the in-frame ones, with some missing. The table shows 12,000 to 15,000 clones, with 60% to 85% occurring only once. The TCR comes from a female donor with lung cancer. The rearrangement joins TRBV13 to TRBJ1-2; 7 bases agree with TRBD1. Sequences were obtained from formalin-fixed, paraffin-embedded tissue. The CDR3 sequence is CASSLTGSGYGYTF. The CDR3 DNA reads TGTGCCAGCAGCCTGACAGGGAGTGGCTATGGCTACACCTTC.